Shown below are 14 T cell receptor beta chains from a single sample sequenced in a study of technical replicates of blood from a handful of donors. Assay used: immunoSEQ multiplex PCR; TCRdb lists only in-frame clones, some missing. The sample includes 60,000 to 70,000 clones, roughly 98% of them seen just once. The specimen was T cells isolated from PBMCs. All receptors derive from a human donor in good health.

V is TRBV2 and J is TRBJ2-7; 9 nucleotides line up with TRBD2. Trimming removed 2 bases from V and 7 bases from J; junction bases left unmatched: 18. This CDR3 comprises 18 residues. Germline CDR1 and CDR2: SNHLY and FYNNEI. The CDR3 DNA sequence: TGTGCCAGCAGTGAATTTGGGGTACTAGCGGGCGGATTCGAGGAGCAGTACTTC. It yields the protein CASSEFGVLAGGFEEQYF. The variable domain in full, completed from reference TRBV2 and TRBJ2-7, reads EPEVTQTPSHQVTQMGQEVILRCVPISNHLYFYWYRQILGQKVEFLVSFYNNEISEKSEIFDDQFSVERPDGSNFTLKIRSTKLEDSAMYFCASSEFGVLAGGFEEQYFGPGTRLTVT.

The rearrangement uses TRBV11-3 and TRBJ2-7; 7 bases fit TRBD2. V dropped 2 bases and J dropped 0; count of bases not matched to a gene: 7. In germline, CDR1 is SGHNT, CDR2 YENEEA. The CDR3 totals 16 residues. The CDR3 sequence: CASSLNMGGSSYEQYF. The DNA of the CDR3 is TGTGCCAGCAGCTTAAACATGGGGGGGAGCTCCTACGAGCAGTACTTC.

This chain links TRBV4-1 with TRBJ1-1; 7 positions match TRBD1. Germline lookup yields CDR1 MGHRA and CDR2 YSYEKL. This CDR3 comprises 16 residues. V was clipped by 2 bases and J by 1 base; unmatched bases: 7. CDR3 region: CASSQTPGQSNTEAFF. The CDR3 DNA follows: TGCGCCAGCAGCCAAACGCCGGGACAGTCGAACACTGAAGCTTTCTTT.

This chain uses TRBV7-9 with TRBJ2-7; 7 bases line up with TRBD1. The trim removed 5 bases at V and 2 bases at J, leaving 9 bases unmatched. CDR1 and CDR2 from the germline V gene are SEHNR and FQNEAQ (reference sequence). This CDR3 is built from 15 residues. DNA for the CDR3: TGTGCCAGCAGCCCCCGTACAGGGGTTCCCTACGAGCAGTACTTC. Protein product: CASSPRTGVPYEQYF.

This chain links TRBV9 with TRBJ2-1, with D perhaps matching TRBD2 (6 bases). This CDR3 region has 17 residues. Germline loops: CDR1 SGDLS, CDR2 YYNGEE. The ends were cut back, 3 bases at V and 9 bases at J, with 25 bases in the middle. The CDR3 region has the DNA TGTGCCAGCAGCGCGTTAGGACTATTCCCAGGCCATGCTGAGCAGTTCTTC. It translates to CASSALGLFPGHAEQFF.

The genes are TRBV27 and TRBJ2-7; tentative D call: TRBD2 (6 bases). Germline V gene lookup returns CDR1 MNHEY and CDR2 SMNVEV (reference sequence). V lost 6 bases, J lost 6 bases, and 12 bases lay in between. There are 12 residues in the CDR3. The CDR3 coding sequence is TGTGCCAGCAGGACGGGAGCATTCGAGCAGTACTTC. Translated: CASRTGAFEQYF.

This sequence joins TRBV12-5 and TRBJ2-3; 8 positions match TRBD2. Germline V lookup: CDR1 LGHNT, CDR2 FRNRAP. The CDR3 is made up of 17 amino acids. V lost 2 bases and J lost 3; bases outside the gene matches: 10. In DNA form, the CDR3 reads TGTGCTAGTGGTTTGAAACCGGGGGGGGCTTGGACAGATACGCAGTATTTT. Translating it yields CASGLKPGGAWTDTQYF.

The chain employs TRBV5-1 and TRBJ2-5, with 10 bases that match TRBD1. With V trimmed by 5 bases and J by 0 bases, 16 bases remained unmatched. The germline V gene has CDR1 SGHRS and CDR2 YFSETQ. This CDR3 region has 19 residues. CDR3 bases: TGCGCCAGCAGATCAGGGGTCCCGGGACAGGGGATGTACCAAGAGACCCAGTACTTC. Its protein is CASRSGVPGQGMYQETQYF. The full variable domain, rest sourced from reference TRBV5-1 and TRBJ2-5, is KAGVTQTPRYLIKTRGQQVTLSCSPISGHRSVSWYQQTPGQGLQFLFEYFSETQRNKGNFPGRFSGRQFSNSRSEMNVSTLELGDSALYLCASRSGVPGQGMYQETQYFGPGTRLLVL.

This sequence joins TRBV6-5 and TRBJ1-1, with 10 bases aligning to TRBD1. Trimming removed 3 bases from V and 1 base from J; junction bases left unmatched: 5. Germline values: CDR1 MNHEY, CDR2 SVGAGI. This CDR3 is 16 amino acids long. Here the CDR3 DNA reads TGTGCCAGCAGTTATCCCGGACAGGGGGAGAACACTGAAGCTTTCTTT. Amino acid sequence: CASSYPGQGENTEAFF.

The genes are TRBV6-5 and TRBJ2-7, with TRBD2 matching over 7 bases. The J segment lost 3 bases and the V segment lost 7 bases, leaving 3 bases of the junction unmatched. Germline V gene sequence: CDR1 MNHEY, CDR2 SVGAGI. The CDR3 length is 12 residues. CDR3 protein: CASNGEGYEQYF. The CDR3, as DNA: TGTGCCAGCAACGGGGAGGGCTACGAGCAGTACTTC.

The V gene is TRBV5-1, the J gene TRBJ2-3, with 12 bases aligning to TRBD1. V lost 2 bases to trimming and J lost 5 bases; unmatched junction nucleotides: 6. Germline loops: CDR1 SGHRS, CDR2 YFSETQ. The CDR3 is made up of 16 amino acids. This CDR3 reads CASSFLGDRGRDTQYF. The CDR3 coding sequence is TGCGCCAGCAGCTTTTTGGGGGACAGGGGGCGAGATACGCAGTATTTT.

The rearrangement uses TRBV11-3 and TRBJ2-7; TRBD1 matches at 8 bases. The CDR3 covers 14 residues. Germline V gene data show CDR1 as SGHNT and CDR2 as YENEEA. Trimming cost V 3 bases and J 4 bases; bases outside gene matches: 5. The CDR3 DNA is TGTGCCAGCAGCTTCGGGACAGGCGTTTACGAGCAGTACTTC. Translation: CASSFGTGVYEQYF.

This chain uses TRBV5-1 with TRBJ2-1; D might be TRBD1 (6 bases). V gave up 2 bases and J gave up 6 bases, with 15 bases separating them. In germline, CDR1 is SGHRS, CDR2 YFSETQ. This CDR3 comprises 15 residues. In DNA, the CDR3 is TGCGCCAGCAGCTTAGAACAGGGTCAGGGCAATGAGCAGTTCTTC. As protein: CASSLEQGQGNEQFF.

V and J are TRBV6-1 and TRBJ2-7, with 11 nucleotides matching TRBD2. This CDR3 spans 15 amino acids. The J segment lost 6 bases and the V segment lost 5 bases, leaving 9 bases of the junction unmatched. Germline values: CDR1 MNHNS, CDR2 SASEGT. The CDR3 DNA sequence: TGTGCCAGCAGTACCTTAGCGGGAGGGATTGGCGAGCAGTACTTC. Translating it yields CASSTLAGGIGEQYF.